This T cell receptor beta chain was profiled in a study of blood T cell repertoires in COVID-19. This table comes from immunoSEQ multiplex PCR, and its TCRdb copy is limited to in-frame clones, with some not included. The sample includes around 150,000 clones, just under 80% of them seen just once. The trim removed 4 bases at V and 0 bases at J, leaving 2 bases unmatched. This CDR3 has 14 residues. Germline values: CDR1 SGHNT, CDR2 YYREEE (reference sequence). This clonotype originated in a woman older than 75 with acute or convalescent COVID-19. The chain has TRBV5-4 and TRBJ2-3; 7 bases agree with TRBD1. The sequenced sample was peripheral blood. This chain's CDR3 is CASSRQGSTDTQYF. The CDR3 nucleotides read TGTGCCAGCAGCCGACAGGGAAGCACAGATACGCAGTATTTT.